This T cell receptor (beta chain) was obtained from a study of post-analysis software for immune sequencing data. The wider study: The cohort encompassed relapsing-remitting, secondary progressive and progressive-relapsing multiple sclerosis disease courses.

This clonotype was seen a handful of times. Its antigen is not identified. V was clipped by 2 bases and J by 0 bases, with 14 bases between them. Germline V lookup: CDR1 SGHVS, CDR2 FNYEAQ. The CDR3 contains 17 residues. Study-wide findings and caveats: Samples sharing a preparation batch grouped tightly together when assessed by F measure. Patients carried four or five TRBV segments more frequently than controls did, and TRBV5-6, TRBV5-1 and TRBV20-1 were among them. Versus controls, multiple sclerosis patients showed significantly lower diversity (normalized Chao1).

Unique molecular identifiers were carried by the TCR beta cDNA libraries. TCRdb analysed the PCR reads with MiXCR anew, one entry per CDR3 protein. The sample shows 800,000 to 950,000 distinct CDR3 sequences, roughly 58% of them seen only once. The TCR originated in a girl aged 5 to 17 with multiple sclerosis. Sequenced sample: blood. The V and J genes are TRBV7-6 and TRBJ2-1; possibly TRBD2 for D (6 bases). The CDR3 reads CASSLHLAGISYNEQFF. The CDR3 DNA reads as TGTGCCAGCAGCTTACATTTGGCGGGGATCTCCTACAATGAGCAGTTCTTC.